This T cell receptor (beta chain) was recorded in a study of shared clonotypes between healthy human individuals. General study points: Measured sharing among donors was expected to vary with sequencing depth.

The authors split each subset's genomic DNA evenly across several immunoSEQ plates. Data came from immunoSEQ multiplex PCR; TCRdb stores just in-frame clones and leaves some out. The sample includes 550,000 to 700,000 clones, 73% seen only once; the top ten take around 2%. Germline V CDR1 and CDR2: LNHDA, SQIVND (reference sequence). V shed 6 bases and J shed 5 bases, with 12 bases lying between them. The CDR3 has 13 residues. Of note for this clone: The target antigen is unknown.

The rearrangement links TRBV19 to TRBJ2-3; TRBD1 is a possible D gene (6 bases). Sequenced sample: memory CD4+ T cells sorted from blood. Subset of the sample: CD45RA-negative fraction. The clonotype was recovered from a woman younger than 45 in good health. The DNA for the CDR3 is TGTGCCAGTAGCCGAAGAGGGGGAGATACGCAGTATTTT. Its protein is CASSRRGGDTQYF.